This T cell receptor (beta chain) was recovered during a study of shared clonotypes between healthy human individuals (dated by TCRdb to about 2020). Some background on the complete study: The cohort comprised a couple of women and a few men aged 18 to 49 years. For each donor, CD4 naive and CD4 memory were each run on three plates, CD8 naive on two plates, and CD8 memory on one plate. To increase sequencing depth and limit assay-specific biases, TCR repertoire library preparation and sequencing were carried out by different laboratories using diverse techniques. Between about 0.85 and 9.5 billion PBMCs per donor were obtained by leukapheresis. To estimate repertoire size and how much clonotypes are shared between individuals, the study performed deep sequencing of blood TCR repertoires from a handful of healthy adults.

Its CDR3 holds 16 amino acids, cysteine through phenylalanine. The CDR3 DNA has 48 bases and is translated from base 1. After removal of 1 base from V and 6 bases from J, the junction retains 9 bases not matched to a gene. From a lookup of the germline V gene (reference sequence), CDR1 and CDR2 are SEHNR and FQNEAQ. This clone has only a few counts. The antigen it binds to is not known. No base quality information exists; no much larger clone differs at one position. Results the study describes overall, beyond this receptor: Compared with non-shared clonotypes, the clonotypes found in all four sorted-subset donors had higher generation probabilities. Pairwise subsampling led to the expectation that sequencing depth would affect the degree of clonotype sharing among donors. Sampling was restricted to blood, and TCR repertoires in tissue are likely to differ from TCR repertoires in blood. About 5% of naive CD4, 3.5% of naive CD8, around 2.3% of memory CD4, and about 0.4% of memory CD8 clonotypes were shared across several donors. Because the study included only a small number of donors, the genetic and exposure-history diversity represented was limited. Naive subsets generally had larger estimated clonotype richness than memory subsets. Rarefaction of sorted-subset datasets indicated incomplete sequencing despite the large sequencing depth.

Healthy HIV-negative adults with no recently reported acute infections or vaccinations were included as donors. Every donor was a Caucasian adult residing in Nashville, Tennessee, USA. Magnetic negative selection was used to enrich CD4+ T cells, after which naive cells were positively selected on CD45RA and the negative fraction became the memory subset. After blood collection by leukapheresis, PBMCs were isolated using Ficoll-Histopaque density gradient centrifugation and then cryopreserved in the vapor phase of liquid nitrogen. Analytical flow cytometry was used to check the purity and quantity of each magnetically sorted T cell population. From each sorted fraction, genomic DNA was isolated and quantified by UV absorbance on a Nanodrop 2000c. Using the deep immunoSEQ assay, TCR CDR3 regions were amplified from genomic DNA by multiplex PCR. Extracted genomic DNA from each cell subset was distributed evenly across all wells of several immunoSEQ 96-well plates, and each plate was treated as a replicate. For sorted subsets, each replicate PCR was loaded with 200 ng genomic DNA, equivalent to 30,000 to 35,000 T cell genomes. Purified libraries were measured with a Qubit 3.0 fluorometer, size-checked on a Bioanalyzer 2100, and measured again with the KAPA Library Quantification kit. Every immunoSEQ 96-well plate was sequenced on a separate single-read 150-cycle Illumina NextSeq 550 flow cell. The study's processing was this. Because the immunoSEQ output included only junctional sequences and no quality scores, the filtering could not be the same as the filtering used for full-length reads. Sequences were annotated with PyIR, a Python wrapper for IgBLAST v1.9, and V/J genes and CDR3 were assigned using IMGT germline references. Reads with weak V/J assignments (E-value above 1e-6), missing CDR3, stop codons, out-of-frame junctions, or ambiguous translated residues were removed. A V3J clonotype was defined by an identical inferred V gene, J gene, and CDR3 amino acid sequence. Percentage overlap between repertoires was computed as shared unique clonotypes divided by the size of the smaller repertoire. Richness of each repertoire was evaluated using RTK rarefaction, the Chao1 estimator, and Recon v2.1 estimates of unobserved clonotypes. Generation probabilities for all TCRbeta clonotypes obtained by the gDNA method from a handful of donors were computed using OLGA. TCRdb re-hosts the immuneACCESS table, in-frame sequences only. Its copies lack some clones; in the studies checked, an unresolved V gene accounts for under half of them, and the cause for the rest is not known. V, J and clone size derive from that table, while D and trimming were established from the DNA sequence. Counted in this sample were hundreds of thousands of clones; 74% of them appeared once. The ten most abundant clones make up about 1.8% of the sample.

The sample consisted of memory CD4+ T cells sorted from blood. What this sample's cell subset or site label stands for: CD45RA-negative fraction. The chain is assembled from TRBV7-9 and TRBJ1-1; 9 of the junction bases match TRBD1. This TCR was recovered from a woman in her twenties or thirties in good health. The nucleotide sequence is TGTGCCAGCAGCTTAGATGAGGGACAGGGTCGAGCTGAAGCTTTCTTT. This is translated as CASSLDEGQGRAEAFF. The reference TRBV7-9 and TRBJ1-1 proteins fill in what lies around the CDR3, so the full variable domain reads DTGVSQNPRHKITKRGQNVTFRCDPISEHNRLYWYRQTLGQGPEFLTYFQNEAQLEKSRLLSDRFSAERPKGSFSTLEIQRTEQGDSAMYLCASSLDEGQGRAEAFFGQGTRLTVV.